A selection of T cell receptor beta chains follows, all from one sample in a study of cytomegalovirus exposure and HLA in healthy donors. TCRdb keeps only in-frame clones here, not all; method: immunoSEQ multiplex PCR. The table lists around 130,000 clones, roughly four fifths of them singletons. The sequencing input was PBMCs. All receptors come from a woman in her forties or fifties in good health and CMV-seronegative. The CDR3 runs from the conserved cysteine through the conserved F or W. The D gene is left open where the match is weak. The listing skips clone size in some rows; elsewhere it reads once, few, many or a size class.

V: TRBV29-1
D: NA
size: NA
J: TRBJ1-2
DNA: TGCAGCGTTGAGCCGATAACGGGCTATGGCTACACCTTC
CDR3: CSVEPITGYGYTF

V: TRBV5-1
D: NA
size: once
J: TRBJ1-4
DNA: TGCGCCAGCAGCCTAGCTAACAGAAATGAAAAACTGTTTTTT
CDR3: CASSLANRNEKLFF

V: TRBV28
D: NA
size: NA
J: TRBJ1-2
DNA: TGTGCCAGCAGCCTCGGGGTAGGCTATGGCTACACCTTC
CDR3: CASSLGVGYGYTF

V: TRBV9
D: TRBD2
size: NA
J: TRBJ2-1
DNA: TGTGCCAGCAGCGCTGGTTCTAGCGGCCCTCCTAGGTTCTTC
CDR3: CASSAGSSGPPRFF

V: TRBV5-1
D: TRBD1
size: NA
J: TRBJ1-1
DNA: TGCGCCAGCAGCTCCCGCGGGACAGGCTCTGAAGCTTTCTTT
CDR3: CASSSRGTGSEAFF

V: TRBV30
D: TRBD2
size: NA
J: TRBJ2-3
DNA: TGTGCCTGGAGTGTACCTACTAGCGGGAGGACAGATACGCAGTATTTT
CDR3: CAWSVPTSGRTDTQYF

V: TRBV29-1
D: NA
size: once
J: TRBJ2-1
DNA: TGCAGCGTCATGACCGACCCAGGATCCTACAATGAGCAGTTCTTC
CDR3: CSVMTDPGSYNEQFF

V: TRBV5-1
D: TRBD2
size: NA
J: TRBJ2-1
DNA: TGCGCCAGCACCCCCCGGGGGGGGTACAATGAGCAGTTCTTC
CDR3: CASTPRGGYNEQFF

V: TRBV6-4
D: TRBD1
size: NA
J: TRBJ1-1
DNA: TGTGCCAGCAGTCGACAGGGCGGGACTGAAGCTTTCTTT
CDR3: CASSRQGGTEAFF

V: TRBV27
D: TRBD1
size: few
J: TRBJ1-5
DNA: TGTGCCAGCGGGACAGTCAATCAGCCCCAGCATTTT
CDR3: CASGTVNQPQHF

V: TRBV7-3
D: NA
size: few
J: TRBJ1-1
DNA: TGTGCCAGCAGCCAACAGGGAACGAACACTGAAGCTTTCTTT
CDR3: CASSQQGTNTEAFF

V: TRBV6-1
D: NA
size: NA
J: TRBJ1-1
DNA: TGTGCCAGCAGTGCGAAAGGGGGCACTGAAGCTTTCTTT
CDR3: CASSAKGGTEAFF

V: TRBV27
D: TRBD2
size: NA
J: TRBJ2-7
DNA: TGTGCCAGCACCGCTAGCGGGACCTCCTACGAGCAGTACTTC
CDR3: CASTASGTSYEQYF

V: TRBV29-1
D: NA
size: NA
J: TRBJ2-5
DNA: TGCAGCGTGGAAAAACCCGGGGAGACCCAGTACTTC
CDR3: CSVEKPGETQYF

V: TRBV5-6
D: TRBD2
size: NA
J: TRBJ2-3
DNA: TGTGCCAGCAGCCCGCGGGGACTAGCGGGAGCAGATACGCAGTATTTT
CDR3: CASSPRGLAGADTQYF

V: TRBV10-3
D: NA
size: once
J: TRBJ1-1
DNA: TGTGCCATCAATGCCCGAAGAGACACTGAAGCTTTCTTT
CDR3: CAINARRDTEAFF

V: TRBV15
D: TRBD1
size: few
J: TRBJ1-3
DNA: TGTGCCACCAGCAAGGACAGGGGGGCTGGAAACACCATATATTTT
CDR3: CATSKDRGAGNTIYF

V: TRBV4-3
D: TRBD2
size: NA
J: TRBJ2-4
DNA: TGCGCCAGCAGCCAAGAGAGGGTTGGAGCGGGAGTGGCCAAAAACATTCAGTACTTC
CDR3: CASSQERVGAGVAKNIQYF

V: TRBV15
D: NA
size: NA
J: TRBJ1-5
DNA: TGTGCCACCAGCAGAGCAAAGTCAGGCCAGCCCCAGAATTTT
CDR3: CATSRAKSGQPQNF

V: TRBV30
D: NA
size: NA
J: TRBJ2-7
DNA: TGTGCCTGGAGTACTAATTACGAGCAGTACTTC
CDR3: CAWSTNYEQYF

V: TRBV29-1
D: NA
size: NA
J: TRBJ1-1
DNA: TGCAGCGTAGAAAGGGACATGCTGAACACTGAAGCTTTCTTT
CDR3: CSVERDMLNTEAFF

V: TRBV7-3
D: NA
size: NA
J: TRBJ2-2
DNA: TGTGCCAGCAGCTTAACGCCAGGGCCGAACACCGGGGAGCTGTTTTTT
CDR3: CASSLTPGPNTGELFF

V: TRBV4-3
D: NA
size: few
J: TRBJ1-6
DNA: TGCGCCAGCAGCCAAGGCCCAAAAGGGGATGGAAATTCACCCCTCCACTTT
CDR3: CASSQGPKGDGNSPLHF